The present entry profiles one TCR beta chain with its context. No cognate antigen has been identified for it. Base-call qualities are not available, and no considerably larger clone is one nucleotide away. V was cut back by 8 bases and J by 3 bases, leaving a gap of 15 bases between them. CDR1 and CDR2 (ENHRY, SYGVKD) derive from the germline V gene. Reading from cysteine to phenylalanine, the CDR3 counts 14 amino acids. Solely the CDR3 DNA is kept, with 42 bases framed from the first base. Receptors were amplified or captured by 5' RACE. Sequencing took place on an Illumina HiSeq 2500. The second PCR ran for roughly 7 to 12 cycles and used a J-beta primer mix along with a sample-barcoded 5' primer. A unique molecular identifier was introduced onto each TCR beta cDNA molecule by a template-switch 5' adaptor carrying 12 random nucleotides. At least 2.5 million CDR3-containing paired-end reads were obtained from each sample. All of the RNA was converted into first-strand cDNA using the Mint cDNA synthesis kit, with a TRBC-specific oligonucleotide serving as the primer. All cDNA was treated with uracil-DNA glycosylase and then went through a first 18-cycle PCR with the universal primers M1SS and BC2_uni_R. In the source study's methods: Normalization of each sample was performed by random selection of 1 million high-quality reads, each carrying a distinct molecular identifier. Instead of being binned into consensus sequences, reads that shared molecular identifiers were thrown out. MiTCR, set to a Q25 quality threshold and the strictest error-elimination algorithm, was used for CDR3 identification, clonotype clustering and error correction. A nonparametric unseen species model with Euler transformation was used to estimate a lower bound on total TCR beta diversity. TCRdb ran its own pipeline on the public reads, namely fastp trimming at Q25 and MiXCR clone calling, and kept in-frame beta chains. Entries are consolidated by CDR3 protein sequence, retaining the most common genes and DNA. TCRdb's processing, not the study's, gives the V and J calls here. The table for this sample lists about 2 million distinct CDR3 sequences; approximately 50% of them were counted only once. Clones ranked in the top ten supply approximately 2.1% of the sample.

The entry originates in a study of blood T cells in healthy people across ages (dated by TCRdb to 2015 to 2017). A note on the overall study: In model experiments, template switching captured about one uniquely barcoded TCR beta cDNA molecule for every two T cells. The study measured age-related changes in TCR beta repertoire diversity using deep sequencing normalized with unique cDNA molecular identifiers. Four age groups were formed from the donors: young (average roughly 15 years), middle-aged (approximately 39), aged (over 55) and long-lived (82). To avoid experimental bias, donors of different ages were randomly spread across the sequencing lanes. Two additional independent replicas of 1 million unique cDNA reads from the same blood draw were analyzed for two donors (one aged 18 to 30 and one aged 80 or older).

The donors were under 40 Caucasian individuals from Russia, aged about 6 to 100 years, who were systemically healthy. Each donor gave around 9.9 milliliters of peripheral blood, collected into EDTA-treated Vacutainer tubes. Ficoll-Paque density-gradient centrifugation was used to isolate PBMCs, with at least 7 million per sample. Trizol reagent was used to extract total RNA from the PBMCs, yielding at least 5 micrograms per sample. The percentages of naive CD45RAhigh/CD27high T cells were determined by flow cytometry on a PBMC aliquot from every donor. Study-wide findings and limitations: Estimates of total diversity based on one million sequenced T cells were regarded as lower bounds and as underestimates. Because the CMV infection status of the donors was unknown, age-related changes in expanded clonotypes may potentially have been confounded. Compared with the aged group, the long-lived group had more naive CD4+ T cells, fewer expanded clones and increased TCR diversity, a pattern suggesting age selection. Conclusive comparison of naive and antigen-experienced compartments was prevented by the profiling of bulk unsorted PBMCs. There was a strong correlation between observed TCR beta diversity and the percentage of naive T cells measured by flow cytometry. As age increased, observed TCR beta diversity per million T cells dropped in a roughly linear way, and a significant reduction was already evident by age around 41.

Sequenced: blood. This TCR was recovered from a woman in her thirties or forties in good health. The V and J genes are TRBV10-3 and TRBJ2-3; TRBD2 is a possible D gene, resting on 7 matching bases. The DNA sequence is TGTGCCATCTCGGGGGGCCCGGGTACAGATACGCAGTATTTT. The translation is CAISGGPGTDTQYF.